The 30 T cell receptor beta chains in this list originate from one sample, sequenced in a study of blood T cells in healthy people across ages. Through a sample-barcoded 5' primer and a J-beta primer mix, a second PCR was run for roughly 6 to 12 cycles. One entry per CDR3 protein, called by TCRdb with MiXCR from the 5' RACE reads. The profile shows about 510,000 distinct CDR3 sequences, 25% to 35% of them singletons. The data also belong to a second study, concerning T cells of mothers and their children.

Input material: blood. The receptors here all came from a boy aged 2 to 10 in good health.

A note on this clonotype: This may arise from a read error, as a much more abundant clone is one base away. J is TRBJ2-5 and V is TRBV5-1, with D possibly being TRBD1 (6 bases). Trimming left V 0 bases short and J 3 bases short, with 12 bases between. Germline V gives CDR1 SGHRS, CDR2 YFSETQ. The CDR3 is 15 amino acids. CDR3 loop: CASSLAGHREETQYF. The CDR3 bases are TGCGCCAGCAGCTTGGCCGGACACAGGGAAGAGACCCAGTACTTC.

The genes are TRBV9 and TRBJ2-7, with D possibly being TRBD2 (5 bases). V lost 0 bases and J 7 bases, leaving 14 bases between the germline ends. The germline V gene encodes CDR1 SGDLS and CDR2 YYNGEE. The CDR3 totals 14 residues. The CDR3 DNA follows: TGTGCCAGCAGCGTAGCTAGGACTCCCGGGGAGCAGTACTTC. Its protein product is CASSVARTPGEQYF. Filled out from reference TRBV9 and TRBJ2-7, the complete variable domain reads DSGVTQTPKHLITATGQRVTLRCSPRSGDLSVYWYQQSLDQGLQFLIQYYNGEERAKGNILERFSAQQFPDLHSELNLSSLELGDSALYFCASSVARTPGEQYFGPGTRLTVT.

This clonotype has ten or more counts. This chain connects TRBV25-1 to TRBJ2-7, with D possibly TRBD2 on 6 matching bases. This CDR3 spans 13 amino acids. The V end was cut by 6 bases, the J end by 3 bases, with 12 bases between. The germline V gene encodes CDR1 MGHDK and CDR2 SYGVNS. CDR3 region: CASSRLGRYEQYF. Here the CDR3 DNA reads TGTGCCAGCAGCAGACTAGGACGCTACGAGCAGTACTTC.

In regard to this clonotype: One end of the junction varies from germline; a read error may be responsible. The rearrangement links TRBV28 to TRBJ2-7; possible D gene TRBD1, 6 bases. Germline lookup yields CDR1 MDHEN and CDR2 SYDVKM. The CDR3 runs to 13 residues. CDR3 DNA: TGTGCCAGCAGTTTCCCCGGACAGAACGAGCAGTGCTTC. Translating gives CASSFPGQNEQCF.

This clonotype occurred many times. The rearrangement uses TRBV27 and TRBJ2-3; D gene ambiguous. The CDR3 is made up of 13 amino acids. Trimming shortened V by 6 bases and J by 4 bases, and 11 bases separated the two germline ends. Germline CDR1 is MNHEY and CDR2 is SMNVEV (reference sequence). As DNA, the CDR3 is TGTGCCAGCAGACCTCGACTGGCAGATACGCAGTATTTT. Translating it yields CASRPRLADTQYF.

This clonotype was seen only a few times. The V and J genes are TRBV5-5 and TRBJ2-5; 11 nucleotides align to TRBD1. With the DNA end fitting TRBJ2-1 better, the J assignment may be wrong. The CDR3 runs to 15 residues. Germline V gives CDR1 SGHKS, CDR2 YYEKEE (reference sequence). CDR3 nucleotides: TGTGCCAGCAGCGCAGGACAGGGGGCTTACAATGAGCAGTTCTTC. The encoded protein is CASSAGQGAYNEQFF.

This rearrangement joins TRBV7-9 to TRBJ2-7, with D tentatively TRBD1 (5 bases). There are 15 residues in the CDR3. V lost 5 bases and J 0 bases, leaving 14 bases between the germline ends. The germline CDR1 and CDR2 sequences are SEHNR and FQNEAQ (reference sequence). CDR3 DNA sequence: TGTGCCAGCAGCCCGGACAAGGCCCGCTCCTACGAGCAGTACTTC. This sequence encodes CASSPDKARSYEQYF.

The rearrangement uses TRBV29-1 and TRBJ2-5, with 10 bases that match TRBD2. The J call may be in error: the DNA end matches TRBJ2-1 better. The CDR3 runs to 15 residues. Germline V gives CDR1 SQVTM, CDR2 ANQGSEA. CDR3 sequence reads: CSVGASGSNWNEQFF. The DNA of the CDR3 is TGCAGCGTTGGGGCTAGCGGGAGTAATTGGAATGAGCAGTTCTTC.

The chain uses TRBV12-3 or TRBV12-4 and TRBJ2-1; unclear D gene. CDR3 length: 14 amino acids. The V gene lost 6 bases and the J gene lost 4 bases, with 13 bases spanning the gap. CDR3 in amino acids: CASRPTFGYNEQFF. The DNA of the CDR3 is TGTGCCAGCAGACCTACGTTTGGGTACAATGAGCAGTTCTTC.

The chain combines TRBV7-2 with TRBJ2-5, with 7 bases matching TRBD1. This CDR3 spans 15 amino acids. V shed 4 bases and J 1 base; nucleotides not matched to a gene: 6. CDR1 SGHTA and CDR2 FQGNSA come from the germline V gene. The CDR3 is CASSSTGQRQETQYF. In DNA, the CDR3 is TGTGCCAGCAGCTCCACGGGACAGCGCCAAGAGACCCAGTACTTC.

This chain joins TRBV10-2 and TRBJ2-5; 8 bases align to TRBD2. The J call may be incorrect, as the DNA end agrees better with TRBJ2-1. The CDR3 has 14 amino acids. The germline V gene has CDR1 WSHSY and CDR2 SAAADI. The CDR3 bases are TGCGCCAGCAGTGAGAGCGGGGGACGGGATGAGCAGTTCTTC. Its protein is CASSESGGRDEQFF.

The J gene is TRBJ2-7, the V gene TRBV10-3; no clear D gene. V was trimmed by 3 bases and J by 4 bases, leaving 7 bases between them. CDR1 ENHRY and CDR2 SYGVKD come from the germline V gene. The CDR3 contains 12 residues. CDR3 nucleotides: TGTGCCATCAGTGAAAGGATTTACGAGCAGTACTTC. Translating it yields CAISERIYEQYF.

This chain's CDR3 is CASLQGVGETQYF. DNA for the CDR3: TGTGCCAGCCTCCAGGGCGTGGGGGAGACCCAGTACTTC. The chain carries TRBV7-2 and TRBJ2-5; TRBD1 might be the D (5 bases). The CDR3 is 13 residues long. CDR1 is SGHTA, CDR2 FQGNSA, per germline. Trimming took 8 bases from V and 5 from J, leaving 15 bases between them.

The V and J genes are TRBV6-5 and TRBJ1-6; no definite D call. CDR3 size: 13 residues. V lost 7 bases to trimming and J lost 9 bases, with 13 bases between them. Per the germline V gene, CDR1 is MNHEY and CDR2 is SVGAGI. CDR3 loop: CASTSLGVSPLHF. The CDR3 bases are TGTGCCAGCACTTCTCTGGGAGTTTCACCCCTCCACTTT.

In regard to this clonotype: A junction boundary mismatches the germline segment, possibly from a read error. This chain uses TRBV7-2 with TRBJ2-1; D ambiguous. CDR1 and CDR2 from the germline V gene are SGHTA and FQGNSA. The CDR3 runs 15 residues. In nucleotides, the CDR3 is TGTGCCAGCAGCCCCGGTGGAAGCTCCTACAATGGGCAGTTCTTC. This gives the protein CASSPGGSSYNGQFF.

This clonotype was observed a handful of times. J is TRBJ2-7 and V is TRBV7-8; 8 bases match TRBD2. Germline lookup yields CDR1 SGHVS and CDR2 FQNEAQ. The CDR3 is made up of 15 amino acids. The V gene end was trimmed by 1 base and the J gene end by 4 bases; junction bases not matched to a gene: 6. The CDR3 loop reads CASSLDRGGDYEQYF. The CDR3 coding sequence is TGTGCCAGCAGCTTAGATCGGGGGGGCGATTACGAGCAGTACTTC.

This clonotype was seen a handful of times. This chain joins TRBV5-5 and TRBJ1-2; TRBD1 is a possible D gene (5 bases). The CDR3 totals 15 residues. Germline V gene lookup returns CDR1 SGHKS and CDR2 YYEKEE (reference sequence). V dropped 4 bases and J dropped 0 bases, with 13 bases sitting between them. CDR3 DNA sequence: TGTGCCAGCAGCACCGGGACGGAAGCTAACTATGGCTACACCTTC. This translates into CASSTGTEANYGYTF.

This rearrangement joins TRBV12-3 or TRBV12-4 to TRBJ2-7; D may correspond to TRBD1 or TRBD2 (6 bases each). The CDR3 has 13 residues. With 7 bases removed from V and 2 bases from J, the gap between germline ends came to 12 bases. The DNA of the CDR3 is TGTGCCAGCACCTGGGGGGCGACCTACGAGCAGTACTTC. Its translation is CASTWGATYEQYF.

The chain combines TRBV20-1 with TRBJ2-5; 10 positions agree with TRBD2. The CDR3 is 14 residues long. Per the germline V gene, CDR1 is DFQATT and CDR2 is SNEGSKA (reference sequence). Trimming took 3 bases from V and 5 from J; bases not matched to a gene: 6. The chain's CDR3 is CSASEGLALETQYF. Here the CDR3 DNA reads TGCAGTGCTAGCGAGGGACTAGCGTTGGAGACCCAGTACTTC.

This clonotype was detected once. V and J are TRBV15 and TRBJ2-5; 7 nucleotides match TRBD1. The CDR3 is 15 amino acids. V trimming: 0 bases; J trimming: 5 bases; junction bases outside the gene matches: 6. Germline values: CDR1 LNHNV, CDR2 YYDKDF (reference sequence). The CDR3 DNA reads TGTGCCACCAGCAGAGATTCCCTCAGGGGGGAGACCCAGTACTTC. Protein: CATSRDSLRGETQYF.

V gene TRBV9 combines with J gene TRBJ2-7, with D perhaps TRBD2 (5 bases). Trimming stripped 1 base from V and 6 bases from J, with 17 bases between. Germline-derived CDR1 and CDR2 are SGDLS and YYNGEE. The CDR3 runs to 15 residues. This CDR3 reads CASSVSGGPGVEQYF. The DNA for the CDR3 is TGTGCCAGCAGCGTAAGCGGCGGGCCCGGGGTCGAGCAGTACTTC.

The chain has TRBV12-3 or TRBV12-4 and TRBJ1-6; D may be TRBD1 (5 bases). Trimming removed 6 bases at V and 10 bases at J, with 22 bases between. This CDR3 has 16 residues. The CDR3: CASRTTRGPRVSPLHF. The DNA for the CDR3 is TGTGCCAGCAGAACCACCCGGGGACCGCGGGTATCACCCCTCCACTTT.

This chain joins TRBV12-3 or TRBV12-4 and TRBJ1-5, with a weak D call TRBD1 (6 bases). This CDR3 comprises 15 residues. V was clipped by 7 bases and J by 4 bases, with 17 bases between them. CDR3 bases: TGTGCCAGCACCCAGGAGCAGGGGCCTAATCAGCCCCAGCATTTT. This codes for CASTQEQGPNQPQHF.

J is TRBJ2-5 and V is TRBV5-6; D is unclear. TRBJ2-1 explains the end of the DNA better; the J call may be wrong. The CDR3 contains 13 residues. Germline V lookup: CDR1 SGHDT, CDR2 YYEEEE. In DNA form, the CDR3 reads TGTGCCAGCAGCTTGCGCGGCTCCCGGGAGCAGTTCTTC. Translated, it gives CASSLRGSREQFF.

This clonotype was seen a handful of times. V gene TRBV6-2 or TRBV6-3 combines with J gene TRBJ2-4; D possibly corresponds to TRBD1 (6 bases). Germline CDR1 is MNHEY and CDR2 is SVGEGT. The V gene lost 5 bases and the J gene lost 11 bases, with 16 bases spanning the gap. The CDR3 sequence is 13 residues long. For the CDR3, the DNA is TGTGCCAGCAGTCCGGGCACCCGGACAGTTCAGTACTTC. It is translated as CASSPGTRTVQYF.

This clonotype was detected many times. The gene calls are TRBV29-1 and TRBJ2-5; D possibly corresponds to TRBD2 (6 bases). Trimming removed 3 bases at V and 1 base at J, with 9 bases between. Germline CDR1 SQVTM, CDR2 ANQGSEA. The CDR3 contains 13 residues. The CDR3, as DNA: TGCAGCGTTGACCGGGGGAGCCAAGAGACCCAGTACTTC. It translates to CSVDRGSQETQYF.

J is TRBJ2-5 and V is TRBV7-2, with TRBD1 matching 9 bases. The J call may be incorrect, as the DNA end agrees better with TRBJ2-1. This CDR3 is 14 amino acids long. Germline CDR1 reads SGHTA; CDR2 reads FQGNSA. CDR3 nucleotides: TGTGCCAGCAGCTTAACAGGGGGCCACAATGAGCAGTTCTTC. Translated: CASSLTGGHNEQFF.

This chain uses TRBV6-6 with TRBJ2-1; possibly TRBD2 for D (6 bases). Germline-derived CDR1 and CDR2 are MNHNY and SVGAGI (reference sequence). The length of the CDR3 is 16 residues. V shed 6 bases and J shed 5 bases, with 20 bases lying between them. The CDR3: CASSPPKGRRDNEQFF. CDR3 DNA sequence: TGTGCCAGCAGCCCACCTAAAGGGAGGAGGGACAATGAGCAGTTCTTC.

A note on this clonotype: At one of its ends the junction is not consistent with the germline gene, which may arise from a read error. V gene TRBV19 combines with J gene TRBJ1-1, with 8 positions matching TRBD1. Per germline, CDR1 LNHDA and CDR2 SQIVND (reference sequence). The CDR3 is made up of 14 amino acids. The CDR3 reads CAISMGGQGTEAFF. The DNA for the CDR3 is TGTGCCATTAGTATGGGAGGACAGGGCACTGAAGCTTTCTTT.

This clonotype was observed a handful of times. V is TRBV4-3 and J is TRBJ1-1; D gene ambiguous. This CDR3 has 16 amino acids. Germline values: CDR1 LGHNA, CDR2 YSLEER. Trimming took 4 bases from V and 1 from J, leaving 16 bases between them. The CDR3 region has the DNA TGCGCCAGCAGCCCCTCAGCCTTGGGAGGGAACACTGAAGCTTTCTTT. Protein: CASSPSALGGNTEAFF.